This T cell receptor beta chain appears in the sequencing data of a study of T-cell reconstitution after alpha-beta-depleted transplantation in children. This clonotype has only a few counts. It was with unique molecular identifiers that the TCRbeta library was prepared. From the PCR reads, TCRdb called clonotypes with MiXCR, one entry per CDR3 protein. Of just under 550,000 distinct CDR3 sequences detected, around 17% appear once; the ten largest clones hold 2.5% to 3.5%. From germline, CDR1 is SGHRS and CDR2 YFSETQ. J was trimmed by 10 bases and V by 1 base; bases with no gene match: 4. This CDR3 region has 15 residues.

The V call is TRBV5-1, the J call TRBJ1-6; 11 bases fit TRBD1. The material was PBMCs from the stem cell graft donor, obtained from the stem cell graft. This clonotype was obtained from a human donor who donated a stem cell graft to a child with acute lymphoblastic leukemia. CDR3 bases: TGCGCCAGCAGCTTGAAGGACAGGGGGCAGTCACCCCTCCACTTT. This sequence encodes CASSLKDRGQSPLHF.